This TCR beta chain was documented in a study of beta chain features in type 1 diabetes. Expressed TCRB transcripts were sequenced, since all the RNA that had been isolated was reverse transcribed. TCRdb's table, derived via immunoSEQ multiplex PCR, lists solely in-frame clones and lacks some. The sample includes hundreds of thousands of clones, over 13% of them seen just once. Germline V gene sequence: CDR1 GTSNPN, CDR2 SVGIG (reference sequence). The length of the CDR3 is 14 residues. V dropped 1 base and J dropped 0 bases, with 7 bases sitting between them. This clone was counted between two and nine times. Its antigen is undetermined. General study findings and limits: TCRB CDR3s from Type 1 diabetes patients were moderately but significantly shorter in all four CD4+ subsets. Compared with healthy donors, patients appeared to share more similar naive, central memory and regulatory TCRB repertoires.

The chain combines TRBV30 with TRBJ1-5, with no clear D. Sequences were obtained from naive CD4+ T cells from blood. This receptor was identified in a man aged 18 to 29 with type 1 diabetes. CDR3 DNA sequence: TGTGCCTGGAGTGCCAGAAATAGCAATCAGCCCCAGCATTTT. Translated, it gives CAWSARNSNQPQHF.